The 29 T cell receptor beta chains listed next were all sequenced from one sample in a study of OX40 agonist ivuxolimab in advanced cancers. The assay was immunoSEQ multiplex PCR, and TCRdb's table has in-frame clones only and misses some. Here the sample spans about 76,000 clones, around nine tenths being singletons. Specimen: CD4+ or CD8+ T cells sorted from blood, collected in a trial of the OX40 agonist ivuxolimab. The receptors were sampled from an adult with an advanced solid tumor such as melanoma, head and neck, liver or kidney cancer.

V is TRBV2 and J is TRBJ2-5, with TRBD2 matching 8 bases. The V segment lost 10 bases and the J segment 2 bases; nucleotides outside the gene matches: 6. In germline, CDR1 is SNHLY, CDR2 FYNNEI. This CDR3 contains 13 residues. The CDR3 is CATGGGRQETQYF. The CDR3 nucleotides read TGTGCCACCGGGGGGGGGAGGCAAGAGACCCAGTACTTC.

This clone was seen a few times. The V gene is TRBV5-1, the J gene TRBJ1-4; 9 bases align to TRBD1. From germline, CDR1 is SGHRS and CDR2 YFSETQ. The trim removed 4 bases at V and 11 bases at J, leaving 12 bases unmatched. This CDR3 contains 15 residues. CDR3 region: CASSQKTGGQGKLFF. DNA for the CDR3: TGCGCCAGCAGCCAAAAAACAGGGGGCCAAGGGAAACTGTTTTTT.

The CDR3 loop reads CASSRGTSGRRSTDTQYF. In DNA form, the CDR3 reads TGTGCCAGCAGTCGAGGGACTAGCGGGAGAAGAAGCACAGATACGCAGTATTTT. V and J are TRBV27 and TRBJ2-3; 14 bases are a match to TRBD2. Trimming took 5 bases from V and 0 from J; bases not matched to a gene: 7. There are 18 residues in the CDR3. CDR1 and CDR2 (germline): MNHEY, SMNVEV (reference sequence).

This chain uses TRBV29-1 with TRBJ1-1; no clear D. Germline V CDR1 and CDR2: SQVTM, ANQGSEA. Trimming removed 4 bases from V and 5 bases from J, with 5 bases in between. There are 10 residues in the CDR3. The CDR3 coding sequence is TGCAGCGTTGTATTTACTGAAGCTTTCTTT. The encoded protein is CSVVFTEAFF.

This clone has just a few counts. V and J are TRBV13 and TRBJ2-1, with 12 nucleotides matching TRBD2. The CDR3 has 14 residues. Trimming took 6 bases from V and 4 from J; bases not matched to a gene: 1. The V gene's germline CDR1 is PRHDT and CDR2 FYEKMQ (reference sequence). This CDR3 is CASRTSGSYNEQFF. Written as DNA, the CDR3 is TGTGCCAGCAGGACTAGCGGGAGTTACAATGAGCAGTTCTTC.

V usage is TRBV5-5 and J usage is TRBJ2-5; 8 nucleotides match TRBD1. Looked up from germline, CDR1 is SGHKS and CDR2 is YYEKEE (reference sequence). The CDR3 extends over 13 amino acids. J was trimmed by 2 bases and V by 6 bases; bases with no gene match: 3. CDR3 bases: TGTGCCAGCACCAGGGACAGGCAAGAGACCCAGTACTTC. Its protein product is CASTRDRQETQYF.

The DNA of the CDR3 is TGTGCCAGCAGCCGAGGGTTCGGACTAGCGGGCACAGATACGCAGTATTTT. It specifies CASSRGFGLAGTDTQYF. The chain has TRBV2 and TRBJ2-3, with 10 bases lining up with TRBD2. V lost 6 bases and J lost 1; bases outside the gene matches: 10. The CDR3 runs 17 residues. CDR1 is SNHLY, CDR2 FYNNEI, per germline.

The chain recombines TRBV6-6 with TRBJ2-7; D unresolved. With 6 bases removed from V and 5 bases from J, the gap between germline ends came to 8 bases. CDR1 and CDR2 from the germline V gene are MNHNY and SVGAGI (reference sequence). The CDR3 is 11 residues long. The CDR3 nucleotides read TGTGCCAGCAGCGATCGGCACGAGCAGTACTTC. It yields the protein CASSDRHEQYF.

This rearrangement joins TRBV28 to TRBJ2-7; D tentatively reads TRBD1 or TRBD2 (6 bases each). Germline CDR1 is MDHEN and CDR2 is SYDVKM. V lost 4 bases and J lost 4, with 11 bases in between. CDR3 length: 13 residues. CDR3 bases: TGTGCCAGCAGTTACGGGGGCAAGTACGAGCAGTACTTC. Translating it yields CASSYGGKYEQYF.

This clone was picked up one time. The J gene is TRBJ2-7, the V gene TRBV5-1; 8 bases are a match to TRBD1. Looked up from germline, CDR1 is SGHRS and CDR2 is YFSETQ. This CDR3 contains 13 residues. V lost 3 bases and J lost 5; bases outside the gene matches: 4. The CDR3 DNA reads TGCGCCAGCAGCTCGGGACAGGACAACGAGCAGTACTTC. It codes for CASSSGQDNEQYF.

This clone was detected only once. J is TRBJ2-5 and V is TRBV11-2, with D possibly being TRBD1 (5 bases). CDR1 is SGHAT and CDR2 is FQNNGV in the germline V gene. This CDR3 has 15 amino acids. V dropped 0 bases and J dropped 5 bases, with 13 bases sitting between them. CDR3 loop: CASSLDPRELETQYF. The CDR3 region has the DNA TGTGCCAGCAGCTTAGATCCCAGGGAATTGGAGACCCAGTACTTC.

This chain connects TRBV2 to TRBJ2-3, with D tentatively TRBD1 or TRBD2 (5 bases each). The germline gives CDR1 SNHLY, CDR2 FYNNEI. The CDR3 sequence is 14 residues long. V lost 10 bases to trimming and J lost 0 bases, with 14 bases between them. The chain's CDR3 is CATRLGPSTDTQYF. The DNA for the CDR3 is TGTGCCACCCGGCTGGGACCTAGCACAGATACGCAGTATTTT.

This chain connects TRBV9 to TRBJ2-3; D is unclear. CDR1 is SGDLS, CDR2 YYNGEE, per germline. The CDR3 runs 16 residues. Trimming pared 0 bases from V and 2 bases from J, leaving 13 bases between. The CDR3 DNA follows: TGTGCCAGCAGCGTAGGGGCCGGGCGGAACACAGATACGCAGTATTTT. It translates to CASSVGAGRNTDTQYF.

This clone appeared a single time. The CDR3 region is CASSARGTGVSNQPQHF. For the CDR3, the DNA is TGTGCCAGCAGTGCGAGGGGGACAGGGGTTAGCAATCAGCCCCAGCATTTT. V is TRBV28 and J is TRBJ1-5; 10 positions agree with TRBD1. V was pared by 5 bases and J by 0 bases, with 7 bases of the junction left unmatched. This CDR3 spans 17 amino acids. Germline values: CDR1 MDHEN, CDR2 SYDVKM.

This clone showed up just a few times. The V call is TRBV2, the J call TRBJ1-5, with a tentative D call TRBD1 (6 bases). The V gene lost 7 bases and the J gene lost 3 bases, with 10 bases spanning the gap. CDR3 length: 13 residues. Germline loops: CDR1 SNHLY, CDR2 FYNNEI. The CDR3 bases are TGTGCCAGCAACAGGGAGAACAATCAGCCCCAGCATTTT. Protein sequence: CASNRENNQPQHF.

The V gene is TRBV7-9, the J gene TRBJ1-3; D is undetermined. Trimming pared 0 bases from V and 4 bases from J, leaving 10 bases between. Germline V gene data show CDR1 as SEHNR and CDR2 as FQNEAQ (reference sequence). The CDR3 contains 15 residues. The chain's CDR3 is CASSLARQRGNTIYF. The CDR3 DNA is TGTGCCAGCAGCTTAGCTCGCCAGAGGGGAAACACCATATATTTT.

The chain combines TRBV28 with TRBJ1-5; a weak D match, TRBD1 (5 bases). The germline gives CDR1 MDHEN, CDR2 SYDVKM. V gave up 5 bases and J gave up 8 bases, with 13 bases separating them. The CDR3 loop spans 13 amino acids. CDR3 bases: TGTGCCAGCAGTCGAACGTTCAGGGAGCCCCAGCATTTT. Translating gives CASSRTFREPQHF.

The gene calls are TRBV6-1 and TRBJ2-7; maybe TRBD2 (5 bases). V lost 8 bases and J 2 bases, leaving 19 bases between the germline ends. The CDR3 covers 15 residues. The germline gives CDR1 MNHNS, CDR2 SASEGT. Written as DNA, the CDR3 is TGTGCCAGCTGCGGGCCGGACTTACTCCCCTACGAGCAGTACTTC. Its translation is CASCGPDLLPYEQYF.

This chain uses TRBV19 with TRBJ2-1; a weak D match, TRBD2 (5 bases). Trimming pared 5 bases from V and 4 bases from J, leaving 18 bases between. CDR1 is LNHDA, CDR2 SQIVND, per germline (reference sequence). CDR3 length: 16 amino acids. CDR3 DNA: TGTGCCAGTAGTTTTCTGGTCGATGGCGGGTACAATGAGCAGTTCTTC. It specifies CASSFLVDGGYNEQFF.

The chain employs TRBV2 and TRBJ2-2; TRBD1 matches at 7 bases. The CDR3 runs to 15 residues. Germline V gene data show CDR1 as SNHLY and CDR2 as FYNNEI. After removal of 6 bases from V and 5 bases from J, the junction contained 9 bases not matched to a gene. The CDR3 bases are TGTGCCAGCAGAGCAGACAGGGCTGCGACCGGGGAGCTGTTTTTT. This encodes CASRADRAATGELFF.

The chain's CDR3 is CASSSGLVRYF. CDR3 coding DNA: TGTGCCAGCAGTTCGGGCCTGGTGAGGTACTTC. This sequence joins TRBV2 and TRBJ2-5, with no clear D. The CDR3 consists of 11 residues. V was shortened by 5 bases and J by 13 bases, with 14 bases between the two germline ends. CDR1 is SNHLY and CDR2 is FYNNEI in the germline V gene.

The chain has TRBV5-4 and TRBJ2-5; the match to TRBD2 covers 15 bases. The end of the DNA fits TRBJ2-7 better, so the J call may be wrong. Germline V gene sequence: CDR1 SGHNT, CDR2 YYREEE (reference sequence). CDR3 size: 17 residues. The CDR3 is CASSTGLAGGGIYEQYF. CDR3 DNA sequence: TGTGCCAGCAGCACGGGACTAGCGGGAGGAGGGATCTACGAGCAGTACTTC.

V is TRBV5-1 and J is TRBJ2-3; a weak D match, TRBD2 (5 bases). The CDR3 covers 15 residues. With 0 bases removed from V and 1 base from J, the gap between germline ends came to 9 bases. Germline V gives CDR1 SGHRS, CDR2 YFSETQ. The CDR3 reads CASSLGGYGTDTQYF. CDR3 sequence (DNA): TGCGCCAGCAGCTTGGGCGGGTACGGCACAGATACGCAGTATTTT.

This clone occurred a few times. The rearrangement links TRBV29-1 to TRBJ1-5; the match to TRBD1 covers 8 bases. Germline assignment: CDR1 SQVTM and CDR2 ANQGSEA. J lost 7 bases, V lost 5 bases, and 10 bases had no gene match. This CDR3 has 14 residues. The CDR3: CSVSFAGGQQPQHF. In DNA, the CDR3 is TGCAGCGTTTCCTTCGCAGGGGGCCAGCAGCCCCAGCATTTT.

The V gene is TRBV14, the J gene TRBJ2-1; D assignment may be TRBD1 or TRBD2 (5 bases each). Germline assignment: CDR1 SGHDN and CDR2 FVKESK. CDR3 size: 16 residues. V was cut by 1 base and J by 5 bases, with 15 bases left in between. The CDR3 loop is CASSQVKSWGNNEQFF. The CDR3 DNA is TGTGCCAGCAGCCAAGTAAAAAGTTGGGGGAACAATGAGCAGTTCTTC.

The gene calls are TRBV27 and TRBJ1-2; 9 bases match TRBD1. Germline lookup yields CDR1 MNHEY and CDR2 SMNVEV (reference sequence). The CDR3 loop spans 16 amino acids. J lost 4 bases, V lost 6 bases, and 12 bases had no gene match. The CDR3 loop reads CASSPNRQGVGYGYTF. For the CDR3, the DNA is TGTGCCAGCAGCCCGAACCGACAGGGGGTTGGCTATGGCTACACCTTC.

This chain joins TRBV30 and TRBJ2-5; 12 positions match TRBD2. The V gene's germline CDR1 is GTSNPN and CDR2 SVGIG (reference sequence). The CDR3 has 14 amino acids. With 7 bases clipped from V and 1 base from J, the junction kept 4 bases outside the gene matches. CDR3 in amino acids: CAFTSGGIQETQYF. CDR3 DNA: TGTGCCTTTACTAGCGGGGGGATCCAAGAGACCCAGTACTTC.

This clone was counted a single time. The CDR3 spells CASSGIADTGELFF. DNA of the CDR3: TGTGCCAGTAGTGGCATTGCCGACACCGGGGAGCTGTTTTTT. This chain joins TRBV19 and TRBJ2-2; D gene uncertain. The CDR3 sequence is 14 residues long. The V gene lost 5 bases and the J gene lost 3 bases, with 10 bases spanning the gap. The V gene's germline CDR1 is LNHDA and CDR2 SQIVND (reference sequence).

The chain carries TRBV18 and TRBJ2-4, with 10 bases that match TRBD1. The length of the CDR3 is 14 residues. Germline CDR1 is KGHSH and CDR2 is LQKENI. J was trimmed by 13 bases and V by 3 bases; bases with no gene match: 9. The CDR3 sequence: CASSPKDRGTGQYF. For the CDR3, the DNA is TGTGCCAGCTCACCGAAGGACAGGGGGACAGGACAGTACTTC.